This T cell receptor beta chain was documented in a study of shared clonotypes between healthy human individuals. Overall study results and limits: Approximately 4.9% of naive CD4 clonotypes were shared across several donors. The study drew on few donors, limiting represented genetic and exposure-history diversity.

The CDR3 is 15 amino acids. J gave up 1 base and V 4 bases, and 3 bases lay outside the gene matches. Germline CDR1 is SGHRS and CDR2 is YFSETQ. The authors ran the assay at deep level. Sequenced by immunoSEQ multiplex PCR; TCRdb stores in-frame clones only, minus some. The profile shows under 2,500,000 clones, under 97% of them singletons. A note on this clone: Antigen unknown.

There were only Caucasian adults among the donors, and all lived in Nashville, Tennessee. Sequencing was performed on naive CD4+ T cells sorted from blood. Described subset: CD45RA+ positively selected. This receptor was obtained from a young man in good health. The J gene is TRBJ2-2, the V gene TRBV5-1, with 8 bases that match TRBD1. The chain's CDR3 is CASSADRGNTGELFF. The CDR3 nucleotides are TGCGCCAGCAGCGCCGACAGGGGGAACACCGGGGAGCTGTTTTTT.